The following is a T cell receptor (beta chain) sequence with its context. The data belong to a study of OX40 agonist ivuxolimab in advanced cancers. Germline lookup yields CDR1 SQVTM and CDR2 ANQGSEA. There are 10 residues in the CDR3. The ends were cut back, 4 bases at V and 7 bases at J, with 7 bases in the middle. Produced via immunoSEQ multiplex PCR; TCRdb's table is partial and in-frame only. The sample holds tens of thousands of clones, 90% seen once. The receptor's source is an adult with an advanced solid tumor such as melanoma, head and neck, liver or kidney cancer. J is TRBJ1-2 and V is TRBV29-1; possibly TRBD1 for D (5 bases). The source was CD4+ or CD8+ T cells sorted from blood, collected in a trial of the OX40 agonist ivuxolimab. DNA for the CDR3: TGCAGCGTTGTGGGGGGTGGCTACACCTTC. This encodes CSVVGGGYTF.